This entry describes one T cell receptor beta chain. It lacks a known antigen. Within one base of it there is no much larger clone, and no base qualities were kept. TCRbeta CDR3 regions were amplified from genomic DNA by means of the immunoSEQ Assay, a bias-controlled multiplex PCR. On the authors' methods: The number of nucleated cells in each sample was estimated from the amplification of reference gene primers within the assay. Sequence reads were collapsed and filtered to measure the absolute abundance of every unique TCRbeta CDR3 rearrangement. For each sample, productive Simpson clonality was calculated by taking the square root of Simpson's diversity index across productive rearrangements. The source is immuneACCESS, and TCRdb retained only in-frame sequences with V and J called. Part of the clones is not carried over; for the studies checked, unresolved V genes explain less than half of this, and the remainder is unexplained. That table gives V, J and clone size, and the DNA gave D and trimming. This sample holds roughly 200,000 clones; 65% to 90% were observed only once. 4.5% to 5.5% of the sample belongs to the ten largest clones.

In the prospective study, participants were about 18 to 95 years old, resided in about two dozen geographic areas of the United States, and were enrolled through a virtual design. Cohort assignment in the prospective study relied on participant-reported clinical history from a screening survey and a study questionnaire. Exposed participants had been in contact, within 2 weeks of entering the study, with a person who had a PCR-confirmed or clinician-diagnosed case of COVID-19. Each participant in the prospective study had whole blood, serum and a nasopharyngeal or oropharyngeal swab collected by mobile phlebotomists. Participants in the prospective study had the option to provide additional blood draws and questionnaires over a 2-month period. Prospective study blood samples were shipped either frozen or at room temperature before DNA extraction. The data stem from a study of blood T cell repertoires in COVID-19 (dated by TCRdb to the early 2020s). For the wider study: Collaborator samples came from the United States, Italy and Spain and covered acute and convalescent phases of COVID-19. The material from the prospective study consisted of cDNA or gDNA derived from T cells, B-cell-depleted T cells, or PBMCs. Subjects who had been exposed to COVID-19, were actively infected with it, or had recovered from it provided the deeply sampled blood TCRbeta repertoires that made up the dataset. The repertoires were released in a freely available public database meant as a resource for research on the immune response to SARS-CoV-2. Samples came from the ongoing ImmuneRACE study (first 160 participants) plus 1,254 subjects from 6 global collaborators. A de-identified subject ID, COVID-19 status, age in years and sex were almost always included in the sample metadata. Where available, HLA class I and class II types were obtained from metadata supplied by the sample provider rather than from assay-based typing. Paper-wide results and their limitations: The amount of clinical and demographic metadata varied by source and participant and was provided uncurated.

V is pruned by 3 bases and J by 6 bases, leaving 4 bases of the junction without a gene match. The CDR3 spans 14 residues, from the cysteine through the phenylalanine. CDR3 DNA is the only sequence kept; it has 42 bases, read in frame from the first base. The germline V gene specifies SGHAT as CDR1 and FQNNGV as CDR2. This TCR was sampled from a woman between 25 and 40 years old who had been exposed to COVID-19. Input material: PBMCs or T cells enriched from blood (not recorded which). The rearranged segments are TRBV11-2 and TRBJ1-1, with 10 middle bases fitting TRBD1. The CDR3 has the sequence CASSLGQGLAEAFF. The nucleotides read TGTGCCAGCAGCTTGGGACAGGGGTTGGCTGAAGCTTTCTTT.